This T cell receptor beta chain was captured in a study of blood T cell repertoires in COVID-19. Background on the study: Both acute and convalescent COVID-19 samples were obtained from the United States, Italy and Spain.

As originally analysed: The assay estimated nucleated cells by amplifying reference gene primers. Repertoires were generated with immunoSEQ multiplex PCR, while TCRdb's copy carries only in-frame clones and drops some. D and trimming come from the DNA, and the V and J calls and clone size come from that table. The sample lists hundreds of thousands of clones, over 75% seen once, with less than 15% in the top ten. CDR1 and CDR2 from the germline V gene are MGHRA and YSYEKL. The CDR3 is 16 amino acids. With V trimmed by 4 bases and J by 2 bases, 8 bases remained unmatched. This rearrangement joins TRBV4-1 to TRBJ1-2; 9 bases fit TRBD1. The sample was peripheral blood. The TCR comes from a human donor in a cohort sampled during active COVID-19. The CDR3 loop reads CASSPGQGRRNYGYTF. The CDR3 DNA reads as TGCGCCAGCAGCCCGGGACAGGGACGGAGGAACTATGGCTACACCTTC.